This entry lists 26 T cell receptor beta chains sequenced from one sample in a study of cytomegalovirus exposure and HLA in healthy donors. The PCR employed 60 Vbeta primers together with 13 Jbeta primers. Profiling relied on immunoSEQ multiplex PCR, and the TCRdb table lists in-frame clones only, not all of them. The table lists approximately 120,000 clones, about 81% of them singletons. The sample comprised PBMCs. These receptors came from a woman in her twenties or thirties in good health and CMV-seronegative.

V usage is TRBV18 and J usage is TRBJ1-1; D is perhaps TRBD1 (6 bases). V was trimmed by 3 bases and J by 1 base, leaving 12 bases between them. The CDR3 runs 15 residues. The V gene's germline CDR1 is KGHSH and CDR2 LQKENI. The CDR3 is CASSPGQMKNTEAFF. The CDR3 coding sequence is TGTGCCAGCTCACCTGGACAGATGAAGAACACTGAAGCTTTCTTT.

This chain uses TRBV6-5 with TRBJ1-4, with unresolved D. The CDR3 runs 13 residues. Trimming stripped 0 bases from V and 8 bases from J, with 7 bases between. Germline CDR1 is MNHEY and CDR2 is SVGAGI. This CDR3 is CASSYSRGEKLFF. CDR3 nucleotides: TGTGCCAGCAGTTACTCGAGAGGGGAAAAACTGTTTTTT.

The genes are TRBV12-5 and TRBJ2-1; the match to TRBD1 covers 9 bases. With V trimmed by 5 bases and J by 6 bases, 11 bases remained unmatched. Germline CDR1 and CDR2: LGHNT and FRNRAP. This CDR3 contains 16 residues. CDR3 sequence: CASGRHTGTGINEQFF. In DNA, the CDR3 is TGTGCTAGTGGTCGACACACCGGGACAGGGATCAATGAGCAGTTCTTC.

The V gene is TRBV6-6, the J gene TRBJ1-2; a possible D gene is TRBD1 (6 bases). The CDR3 has 13 amino acids. Per germline, CDR1 MNHNY and CDR2 SVGAGI (reference sequence). The ends were cut back, 10 bases at V and 2 bases at J, with 14 bases in the middle. The CDR3 DNA reads TGTGCCAATCGGAAGGACAGCAACTATGGCTACACCTTC. Translating it yields CANRKDSNYGYTF.

This chain links TRBV19 with TRBJ1-1; tentative D call: TRBD1 (5 bases). Germline values: CDR1 LNHDA, CDR2 SQIVND (reference sequence). The CDR3 has 14 residues. Between the trimmed V and J ends, which lost 6 bases and 0 bases, there was a span of 11 bases. CDR3 coding DNA: TGTGCCAGTAGGGGGGGAGGGATGAACACTGAAGCTTTCTTT. Residues: CASRGGGMNTEAFF.

V usage is TRBV12-5 and J usage is TRBJ2-1, with 9 bases lining up with TRBD2. V shed 4 bases, J shed 4 bases, and the junction held 8 bases outside the gene matches. Germline lookup yields CDR1 LGHNT and CDR2 FRNRAP. The CDR3 runs to 16 residues. The CDR3 DNA is TGTGCTAGTGGTTATGGGCGGGGGGGCGCATACAATGAGCAGTTCTTC. Translating it yields CASGYGRGGAYNEQFF.

This chain links TRBV29-1 with TRBJ2-1, with TRBD2 matching 8 bases. V shed 3 bases, J shed 10 bases, and the junction held 8 bases outside the gene matches. The CDR3 extends over 13 amino acids. Germline CDR1 and CDR2: SQVTM and ANQGSEA. DNA for the CDR3: TGCAGCGTTGACCTCTACTCTAGCGGGGAGCAGTTCTTC. Amino acid sequence: CSVDLYSSGEQFF.

The chain combines TRBV6-5 with TRBJ1-2; D possibly corresponds to TRBD1 (5 bases). Germline V gene data show CDR1 as MNHEY and CDR2 as SVGAGI. V was shortened by 0 bases and J by 3 bases, with 11 bases between the two germline ends. This CDR3 has 15 amino acids. CDR3 amino acids: CASSYSSQAYYGYTF. Written as DNA, the CDR3 is TGTGCCAGCAGTTACTCCTCACAGGCCTACTATGGCTACACCTTC.

V and J are TRBV27 and TRBJ1-1, with 7 nucleotides matching TRBD1. V lost 1 base, J lost 4 bases, and 12 bases stayed unmatched. Germline V lookup: CDR1 MNHEY, CDR2 SMNVEV (reference sequence). The CDR3 has 17 residues. The DNA of the CDR3 is TGTGCCAGCAGTTTATACGCCGGGACAGCAGCGAGCACTGAAGCTTTCTTT. Its protein product is CASSLYAGTAASTEAFF.

The chain has TRBV14 and TRBJ1-5; possible D gene TRBD1, 5 bases. Trimming took 5 bases from V and 2 from J, leaving 16 bases between them. Germline values: CDR1 SGHDN, CDR2 FVKESK. This CDR3 comprises 16 residues. CDR3 in DNA: TGTGCCAGCAGCATTAGGACACCCGGTGGCAATCAGCCCCAGCATTTT. Protein product: CASSIRTPGGNQPQHF.

The V call is TRBV2, the J call TRBJ2-5; 9 bases are a match to TRBD2. The J call may not be correct, given that the DNA end is closer to TRBJ2-7. CDR1 and CDR2 from the germline V gene are SNHLY and FYNNEI. This CDR3 has 15 amino acids. The CDR3 DNA is TGTGCCAGCAGTCCTCTAGCGGGGACCGCCTACGAGCAGTACTTC. It encodes CASSPLAGTAYEQYF.

The V gene is TRBV7-2, the J gene TRBJ1-1; tentative D call: TRBD1 (6 bases). Germline CDR1 and CDR2: SGHTA and FQGNSA. There are 18 residues in the CDR3. V dropped 1 base and J dropped 0 bases, with 18 bases sitting between them. As DNA, the CDR3 is TGTGCCAGCAGCTTAGTGGGGGCGACCCCTATCATGAACACTGAAGCTTTCTTT. Translating gives CASSLVGATPIMNTEAFF.

As to this clone: The same CDR3 can be traced to other DNA sequences in this sample. This chain uses TRBV11-2 with TRBJ2-5; no definite D call. Germline V gene data show CDR1 as SGHAT and CDR2 as FQNNGV. The CDR3 spans 12 residues. V lost 5 bases and J 2 bases, leaving 6 bases between the germline ends. Here the CDR3 reads CASSLYQETQYF. In DNA form, the CDR3 reads TGTGCCAGCAGCCTATATCAAGAGACCCAGTACTTC.

This sequence joins TRBV6-4 and TRBJ2-3, with D unclear. The CDR3 covers 13 residues. CDR1 MRHNA and CDR2 SNTAGT come from the germline V gene. Trimming left V 6 bases short and J 7 bases short, with 14 bases between. The CDR3 DNA reads as TGTGCCAGCAGCCTCGAGCTAACCAATACGCAGTATTTT. Translating gives CASSLELTNTQYF.

The V and J genes are TRBV29-1 and TRBJ2-5; D perhaps matches TRBD2 (6 bases). Trimming pared 4 bases from V and 2 bases from J, leaving 14 bases between. CDR3 length: 14 residues. CDR1 SQVTM and CDR2 ANQGSEA come from the germline V gene. As DNA, the CDR3 is TGCAGCGTTGGGTCAGCGGGCAGACAAGAGACCCAGTACTTC. It translates to CSVGSAGRQETQYF.

The chain has TRBV28 and TRBJ1-5; D unresolved. With 3 bases removed from V and 4 bases from J, the gap between germline ends came to 7 bases. The CDR3 spans 13 residues. The germline V gene has CDR1 MDHEN and CDR2 SYDVKM. The CDR3 nucleotides read TGTGCCAGCAGTTTTTCCGTAAATCAGCCCCAGCATTTT. This codes for CASSFSVNQPQHF.

This chain links TRBV11-2 with TRBJ1-2; TRBD1 matches 9 bases. This CDR3 contains 15 residues. CDR1 and CDR2 from the germline V gene are SGHAT and FQNNGV. V lost 3 bases to trimming and J lost 4 bases; unmatched junction nucleotides: 6. CDR3 region: CASSLGQGSIYGYTF. CDR3 DNA: TGTGCCAGCAGCTTGGGACAGGGCTCAATCTATGGCTACACCTTC.

The CDR3 sequence is CASSGRQGLAGGQGETQYF. The CDR3 DNA sequence: TGTGCCAGCAGTGGACGACAGGGACTAGCGGGGGGGCAAGGGGAGACCCAGTACTTC. This chain links TRBV6-1 with TRBJ2-5, with 16 positions matching TRBD2. Germline V lookup: CDR1 MNHNS, CDR2 SASEGT. This CDR3 contains 19 residues. The ends lost 4 bases at V and 5 bases at J; junction bases unmatched: 13.

This clone has a handful of counts. This chain uses TRBV5-6 with TRBJ2-6; TRBD1 matches at 7 bases. This CDR3 spans 19 amino acids. Germline V gives CDR1 SGHDT, CDR2 YYEEEE. J lost 2 bases, V lost 2 bases, and 13 bases had no gene match. DNA of the CDR3: TGTGCCAGCAGCTTCAATCCGGGACAGCCCCCCGCTGGGGCCAACGTCCTGACTTTC. Translation: CASSFNPGQPPAGANVLTF. The whole variable domain, remainder taken from reference TRBV5-6 and TRBJ2-6, is DAGVTQSPTHLIKTRGQQVTLRCSPKSGHDTVSWYQQALGQGPQFIFQYYEEEERQRGNFPDRFSGHQFPNYSSELNVNALLLGDSALYLCASSFNPGQPPAGANVLTFGAGSRLTVL.

The chain recombines TRBV9 with TRBJ2-2, with a weak D call TRBD2 (6 bases). This CDR3 has 13 residues. Trimming cost V 7 bases and J 4 bases, with 11 bases left between them. Germline CDR1 SGDLS, CDR2 YYNGEE. CDR3 sequence reads: CASGRGTTGELFF. The CDR3 region has the DNA TGTGCCAGCGGGCGGGGCACCACCGGGGAGCTGTTTTTT.

This clone came up a few times. V and J are TRBV7-9 and TRBJ2-1; no definite D call. Germline assignment: CDR1 SEHNR and CDR2 FQNEAQ (reference sequence). This CDR3 region has 14 residues. Between the trimmed V and J ends, which lost 0 bases and 10 bases, there was a span of 13 bases. CDR3 bases: TGTGCCAGCAGCTTAGCTGGCACCCCTTGGGAGCAGTTCTTC. This codes for CASSLAGTPWEQFF.

This rearrangement joins TRBV5-4 to TRBJ2-7; 7 bases agree with TRBD1. V trimming: 0 bases; J trimming: 3 bases; junction bases outside the gene matches: 3. CDR1 and CDR2 (germline): SGHNT, YYREEE (reference sequence). The CDR3 is 14 residues long. The CDR3 bases are TGTGCCAGCAGCTTGGGTGGGACAGACTACGAGCAGTACTTC. Protein product: CASSLGGTDYEQYF. The whole variable domain, filled in from reference TRBV5-4 and TRBJ2-7, reads ETGVTQSPTHLIKTRGQQVTLRCSSQSGHNTVSWYQQALGQGPQFIFQYYREEENGRGNFPPRFSGLQFPNYSSELNVNALELDDSALYLCASSLGGTDYEQYFGPGTRLTVT.

The V gene is TRBV6-1, the J gene TRBJ2-3; D might be TRBD2 (6 bases). CDR3 length: 13 residues. Deletions cut 4 bases from V and 5 bases from J, with 10 bases between. From germline, CDR1 is MNHNS and CDR2 SASEGT. The CDR3 region is CASSGGLVDTQYF. The CDR3 region has the DNA TGTGCCAGCAGTGGGGGACTGGTAGATACGCAGTATTTT.

The CDR3 is CASSLSKGQGLGEETQYF. The DNA of the CDR3 is TGTGCCAGCAGTTTATCGAAGGGACAGGGCCTGGGCGAAGAGACCCAGTACTTC. The chain combines TRBV27 with TRBJ2-5; 9 positions match TRBD1. The CDR3 is 18 residues long. Trimming at V came to 0 bases and at J to 3 bases, leaving 11 bases not matched to a gene. The germline V gene encodes CDR1 MNHEY and CDR2 SMNVEV (reference sequence).

This clone was picked up a small number of times. This chain connects TRBV5-1 to TRBJ2-1; 11 bases fit TRBD1. Trimming removed 4 bases from V and 7 bases from J; junction bases left unmatched: 7. Germline V CDR1 and CDR2: SGHRS, YFSETQ. CDR3 size: 15 residues. The CDR3 DNA is TGCGCCAGCAGCCGAGGTGGGACAGGGGGGAATGAGCAGTTCTTC. It specifies CASSRGGTGGNEQFF.

The J gene is TRBJ2-3, the V gene TRBV12-5; TRBD2 matches 9 bases. The CDR3 sequence is 17 residues long. The junction had 9 bases not matched to a gene; V was cut back by 1 base and J by 4 bases. Germline CDR1 is LGHNT and CDR2 is FRNRAP. CDR3 DNA sequence: TGTGCTAGTGGTTTGGGGGCGGGGGGGGTTAGGGCAGATACGCAGTATTTT. This codes for CASGLGAGGVRADTQYF.